This TCR beta chain was captured by sequencing in a study of T cells in Graves' hyperthyroidism and ophthalmopathy. The table lists this clonotype with a count of one. Diagnosing involved the use of clinical symptoms, serum thyroxine and TRAb, thyroid ultrasound and orbital computed tomography. From germline, CDR1 is DFQATT and CDR2 SNEGSKA (reference sequence). The CDR3 runs to 14 residues. V shed 1 base and J shed 0 bases, with 9 bases lying between them. TCR beta CDR3 regions were amplified from RNA transcripts. HTBI primers drove first-round RT-PCR of the TCR CDR3. Each CDR3 protein gets one entry after TCRdb re-called the multiplex PCR reads with MiXCR. Of roughly 510,000 distinct CDR3 sequences listed, around 21% are singletons.

The TCR comes from a man younger than 35 with Graves' hyperthyroidism. Sequencing input: blood. The rearrangement links TRBV20-1 to TRBJ1-1; no firm D call. CDR3 DNA sequence: TGCAGTGCTAGAGTACGGCGGATGAACACTGAAGCTTTCTTT. Translation: CSARVRRMNTEAFF.